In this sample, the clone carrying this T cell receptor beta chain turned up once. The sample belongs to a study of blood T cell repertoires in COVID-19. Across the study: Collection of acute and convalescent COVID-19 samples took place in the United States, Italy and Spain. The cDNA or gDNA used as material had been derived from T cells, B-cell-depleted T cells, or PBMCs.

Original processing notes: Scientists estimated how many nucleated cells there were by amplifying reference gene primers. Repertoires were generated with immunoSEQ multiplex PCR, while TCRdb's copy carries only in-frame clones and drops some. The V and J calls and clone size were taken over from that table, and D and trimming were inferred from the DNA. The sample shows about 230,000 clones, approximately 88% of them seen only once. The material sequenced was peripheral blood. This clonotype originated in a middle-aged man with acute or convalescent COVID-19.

CDR3 nucleotide sequence: TGTGCCAGCAACCTCAGGGTTGGTGAGCAGTTCTTC. It yields the protein CASNLRVGEQFF. The genes are TRBV6-5 and TRBJ2-1; weak D call: TRBD1 (5 bases). Germline V CDR1 and CDR2: MNHEY, SVGAGI. There are 12 residues in the CDR3. V was pared by 7 bases and J by 9 bases, with 13 bases between.